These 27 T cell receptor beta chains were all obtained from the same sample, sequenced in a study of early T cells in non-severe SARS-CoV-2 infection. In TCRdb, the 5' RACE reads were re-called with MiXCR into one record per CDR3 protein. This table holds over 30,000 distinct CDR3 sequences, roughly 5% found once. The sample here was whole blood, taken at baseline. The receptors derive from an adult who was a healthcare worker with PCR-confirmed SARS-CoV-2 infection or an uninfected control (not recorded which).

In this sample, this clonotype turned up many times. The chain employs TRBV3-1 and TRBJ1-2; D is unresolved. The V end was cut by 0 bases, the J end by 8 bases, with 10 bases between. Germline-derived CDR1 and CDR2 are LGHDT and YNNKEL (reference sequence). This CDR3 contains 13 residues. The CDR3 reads CASSQDRFGGYTF. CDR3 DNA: TGTGCCAGCAGCCAAGATCGGTTTGGGGGCTACACCTTC.

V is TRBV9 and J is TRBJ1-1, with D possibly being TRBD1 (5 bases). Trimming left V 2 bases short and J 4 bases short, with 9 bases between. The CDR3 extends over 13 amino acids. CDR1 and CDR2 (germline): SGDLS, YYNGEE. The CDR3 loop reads CASSVGQGTEAFF. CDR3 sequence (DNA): TGTGCCAGCAGCGTGGGCCAGGGCACTGAAGCTTTCTTT.

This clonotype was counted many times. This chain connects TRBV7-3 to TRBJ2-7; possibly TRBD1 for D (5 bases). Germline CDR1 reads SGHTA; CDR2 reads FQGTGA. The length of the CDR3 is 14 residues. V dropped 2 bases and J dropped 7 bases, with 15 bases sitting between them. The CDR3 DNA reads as TGTGCCAGCAGCTTACCAGGGTCCCCCTCGGAGCAGTACTTC. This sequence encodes CASSLPGSPSEQYF.

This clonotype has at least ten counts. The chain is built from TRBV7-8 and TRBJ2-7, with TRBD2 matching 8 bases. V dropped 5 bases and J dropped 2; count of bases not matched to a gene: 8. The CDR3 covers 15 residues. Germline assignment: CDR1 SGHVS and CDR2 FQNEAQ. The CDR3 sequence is CASSPSRGRTYEQYV. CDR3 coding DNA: TGTGCCAGCAGCCCGAGCCGCGGGAGGACCTACGAGCAGTACGTC.

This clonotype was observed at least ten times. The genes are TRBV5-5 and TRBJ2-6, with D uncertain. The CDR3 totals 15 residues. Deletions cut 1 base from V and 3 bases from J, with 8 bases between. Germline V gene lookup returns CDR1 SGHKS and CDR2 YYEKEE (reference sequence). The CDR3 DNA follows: TGTGCCAGCAGCTTGCCTGGGGATGGGGCCAACGTCCTGACTTTC. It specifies CASSLPGDGANVLTF.

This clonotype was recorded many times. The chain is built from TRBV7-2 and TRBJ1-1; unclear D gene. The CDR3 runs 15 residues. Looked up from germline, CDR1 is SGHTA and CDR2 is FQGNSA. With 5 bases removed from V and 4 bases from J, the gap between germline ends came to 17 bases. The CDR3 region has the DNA TGTGCCAGCAGCAGATTTACAACGCCGTCCACTGAAGCTTTCTTT. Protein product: CASSRFTTPSTEAFF.

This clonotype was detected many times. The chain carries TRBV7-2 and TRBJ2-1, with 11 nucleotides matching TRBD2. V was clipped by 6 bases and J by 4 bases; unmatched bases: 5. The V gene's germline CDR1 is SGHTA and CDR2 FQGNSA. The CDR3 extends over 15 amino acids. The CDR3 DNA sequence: TGTGCCAGCAGTTCTACTAGCGGGAGTTACAATGAGCAGTTCTTC. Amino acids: CASSSTSGSYNEQFF.

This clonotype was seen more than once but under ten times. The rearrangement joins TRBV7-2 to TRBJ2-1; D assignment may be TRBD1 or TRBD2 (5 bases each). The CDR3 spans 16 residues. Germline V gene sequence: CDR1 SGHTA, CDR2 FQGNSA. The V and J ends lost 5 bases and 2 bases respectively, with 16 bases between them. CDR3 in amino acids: CASSPEGRLAYNEQFF. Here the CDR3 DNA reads TGTGCCAGCAGCCCAGAGGGGCGGCTAGCCTACAATGAGCAGTTCTTC.

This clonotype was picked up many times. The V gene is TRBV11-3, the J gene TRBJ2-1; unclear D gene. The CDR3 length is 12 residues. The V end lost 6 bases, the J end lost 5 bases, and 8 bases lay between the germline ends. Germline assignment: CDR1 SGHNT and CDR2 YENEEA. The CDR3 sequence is CASRIGHNEQFF. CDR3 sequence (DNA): TGTGCCAGCAGAATCGGGCACAATGAGCAGTTCTTC.

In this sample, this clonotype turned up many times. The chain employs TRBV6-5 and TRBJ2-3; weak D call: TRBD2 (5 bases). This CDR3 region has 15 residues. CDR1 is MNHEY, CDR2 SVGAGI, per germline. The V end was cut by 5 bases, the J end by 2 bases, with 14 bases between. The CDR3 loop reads CASSVRTGSTDTQYF. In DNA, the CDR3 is TGTGCCAGCAGTGTTCGGACTGGGTCCACAGATACGCAGTATTTT.

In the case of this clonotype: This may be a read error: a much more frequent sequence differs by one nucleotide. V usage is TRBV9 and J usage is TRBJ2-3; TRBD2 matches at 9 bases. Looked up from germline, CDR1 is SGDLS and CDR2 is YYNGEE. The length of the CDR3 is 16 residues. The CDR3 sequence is CVSSELSGSLLDTQYF. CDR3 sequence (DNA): TGTGTCAGCAGCGAACTTAGCGGGAGTTTATTGGATACGCAGTATTTT.

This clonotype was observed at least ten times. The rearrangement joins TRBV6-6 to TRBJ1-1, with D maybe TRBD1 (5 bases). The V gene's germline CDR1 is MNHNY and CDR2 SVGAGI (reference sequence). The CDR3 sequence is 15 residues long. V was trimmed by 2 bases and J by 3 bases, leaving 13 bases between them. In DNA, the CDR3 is TGTGCCAGCAGTTACCCCGGGAGGGGAGACACTGAAGCTTTCTTT. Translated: CASSYPGRGDTEAFF.

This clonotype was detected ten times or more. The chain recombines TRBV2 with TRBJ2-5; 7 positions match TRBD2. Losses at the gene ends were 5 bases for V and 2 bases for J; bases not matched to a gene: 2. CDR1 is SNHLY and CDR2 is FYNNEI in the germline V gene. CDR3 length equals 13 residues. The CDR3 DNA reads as TGTGCCAGCAGTCCGGGACTACAAGAGACCCAGTACTTC. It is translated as CASSPGLQETQYF.

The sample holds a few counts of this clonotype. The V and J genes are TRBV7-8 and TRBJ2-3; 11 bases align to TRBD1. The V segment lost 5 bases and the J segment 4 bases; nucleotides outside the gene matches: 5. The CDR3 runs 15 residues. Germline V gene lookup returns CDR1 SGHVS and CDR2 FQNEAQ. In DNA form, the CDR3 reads TGTGCCAGCAGCCCGCGGGACAGGGGGTCAGATACGCAGTATTTT. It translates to CASSPRDRGSDTQYF. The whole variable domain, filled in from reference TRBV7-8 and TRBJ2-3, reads GAGVSQSPRYKVAKRGQDVALRCDPISGHVSLFWYQQALGQGPEFLTYFQNEAQLDKSGLPSDRFFAERPEGSVSTLKIQRTQQEDSAVYLCASSPRDRGSDTQYFGPGTRLTVL.

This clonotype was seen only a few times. CDR3 residues: CASSFGREISYEQYF. The CDR3, as DNA: TGTGCCAGCAGTTTTGGGAGGGAAATCTCCTACGAGCAGTACTTC. The chain joins TRBV28 to TRBJ2-7, with 7 bases fitting TRBD2. CDR1 is MDHEN, CDR2 SYDVKM, per germline. The CDR3 runs 15 residues. The V and J ends lost 3 bases and 0 bases, in that order; junction bases with no gene match: 5.

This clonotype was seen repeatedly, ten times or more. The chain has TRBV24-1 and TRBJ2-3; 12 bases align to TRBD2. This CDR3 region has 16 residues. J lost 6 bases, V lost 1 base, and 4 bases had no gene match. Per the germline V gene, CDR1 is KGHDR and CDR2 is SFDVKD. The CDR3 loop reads CATSDFLAGGPDTQYF. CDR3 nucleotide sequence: TGTGCCACCAGTGATTTCCTAGCGGGAGGGCCTGATACGCAGTATTTT.

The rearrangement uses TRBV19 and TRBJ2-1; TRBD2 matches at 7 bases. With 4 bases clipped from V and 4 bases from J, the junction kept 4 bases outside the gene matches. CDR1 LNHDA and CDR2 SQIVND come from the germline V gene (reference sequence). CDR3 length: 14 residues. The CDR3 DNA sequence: TGTGCCAGTAGTAGCGGGAGAGATTACAATGAGCAGTTCTTC. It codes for CASSSGRDYNEQFF.

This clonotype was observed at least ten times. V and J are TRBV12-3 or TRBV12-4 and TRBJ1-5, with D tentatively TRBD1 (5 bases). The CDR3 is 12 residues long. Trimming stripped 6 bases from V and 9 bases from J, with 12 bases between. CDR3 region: CASRVGRGPQHF. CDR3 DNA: TGTGCCAGCAGAGTTGGGAGGGGGCCCCAGCATTTT.

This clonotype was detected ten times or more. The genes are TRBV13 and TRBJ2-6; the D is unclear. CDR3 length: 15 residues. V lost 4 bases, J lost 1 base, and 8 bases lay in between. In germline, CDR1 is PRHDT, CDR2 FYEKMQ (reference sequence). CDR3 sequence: CASSSSWSGANVLTF. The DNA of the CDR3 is TGTGCCAGCAGCTCCAGCTGGTCTGGGGCCAACGTCCTGACTTTC. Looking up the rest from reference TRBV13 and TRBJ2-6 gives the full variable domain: AAGVIQSPRHLIKEKRETATLKCYPIPRHDTVYWYQQGPGQDPQFLISFYEKMQSDKGSIPDRFSAQQFSDYHSELNMSSLELGDSALYFCASSSSWSGANVLTFGAGSRLTVL.

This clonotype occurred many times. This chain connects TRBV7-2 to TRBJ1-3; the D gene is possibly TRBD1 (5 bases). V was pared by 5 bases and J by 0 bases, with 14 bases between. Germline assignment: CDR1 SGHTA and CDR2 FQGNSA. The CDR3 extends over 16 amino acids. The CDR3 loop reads CASSPDRFRSGNTIYF. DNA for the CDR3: TGTGCCAGCAGCCCAGACAGATTCCGCTCTGGAAACACCATATATTTT.

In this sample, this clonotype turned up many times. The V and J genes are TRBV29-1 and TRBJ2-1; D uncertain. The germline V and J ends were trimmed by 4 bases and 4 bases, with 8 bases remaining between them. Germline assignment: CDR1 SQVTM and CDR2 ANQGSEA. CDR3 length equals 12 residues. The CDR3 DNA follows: TGCAGCGTTGGAGAACCTTACAATGAGCAGTTCTTC. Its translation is CSVGEPYNEQFF.

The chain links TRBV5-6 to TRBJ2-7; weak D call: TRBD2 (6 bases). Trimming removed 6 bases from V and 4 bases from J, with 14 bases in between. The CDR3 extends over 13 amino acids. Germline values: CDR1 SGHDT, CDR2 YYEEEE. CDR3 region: CASNPPGVYEQYF. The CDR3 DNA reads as TGTGCCAGCAACCCACCGGGAGTATACGAGCAGTACTTC.

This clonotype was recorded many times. CDR3 residues: CASSSRRSEKLFF. CDR3 coding DNA: TGTGCCAGCAGTTCCCGACGGAGTGAAAAACTGTTTTTT. The chain recombines TRBV6-5 with TRBJ1-4; no reliable D call. There are 13 residues in the CDR3. Germline assignment: CDR1 MNHEY and CDR2 SVGAGI. Trimming took 4 bases from V and 7 from J, leaving 10 bases between them.

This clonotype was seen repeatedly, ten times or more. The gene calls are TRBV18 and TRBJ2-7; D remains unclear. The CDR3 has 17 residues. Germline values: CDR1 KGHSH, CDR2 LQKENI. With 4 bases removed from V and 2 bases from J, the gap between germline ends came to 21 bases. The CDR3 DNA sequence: TGTGCCAGCTCACAAAGACGAGGCCACCTTGAACCCTACGAGCAGTACTTC. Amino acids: CASSQRRGHLEPYEQYF.

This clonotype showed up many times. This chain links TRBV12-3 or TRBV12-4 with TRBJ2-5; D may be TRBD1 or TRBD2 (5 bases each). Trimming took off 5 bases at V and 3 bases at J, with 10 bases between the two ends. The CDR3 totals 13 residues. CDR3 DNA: TGTGCCAGCAGTCCCGGGACGGAAGAGACCCAGTACTTC. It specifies CASSPGTEETQYF.

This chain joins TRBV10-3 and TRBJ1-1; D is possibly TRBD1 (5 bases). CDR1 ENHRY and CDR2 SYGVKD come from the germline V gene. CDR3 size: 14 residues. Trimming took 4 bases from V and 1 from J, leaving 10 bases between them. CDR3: CAISATGQNTEAFF. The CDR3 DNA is TGTGCCATCAGTGCTACAGGACAGAACACTGAAGCTTTCTTT.

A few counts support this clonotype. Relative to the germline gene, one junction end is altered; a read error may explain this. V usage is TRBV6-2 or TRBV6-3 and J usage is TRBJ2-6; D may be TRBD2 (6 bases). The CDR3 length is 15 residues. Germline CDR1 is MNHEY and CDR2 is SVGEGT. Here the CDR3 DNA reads TGTGCCAGCAGTATGGGGGGAGCTGGGGCCAACGTCCAGACTTTC. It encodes CASSMGGAGANVQTF.